This T cell receptor beta chain was recorded in a study of cytomegalovirus exposure and HLA in healthy donors. Study outcomes and limitations: TCR beta V- and J-gene trimming, according to a later analysis, was linked to a missense DCLRE1C variant.

It was with 60 Vbeta and 13 Jbeta primers that the PCR ran. The table came from immunoSEQ multiplex PCR; TCRdb's copy has only in-frame clones and leaves some out. This sample's clone table lists some 34,000 clones. CDR1 MNHEY and CDR2 SMNVEV come from the germline V gene (reference sequence). The junction had 7 bases not matched to a gene; V was cut back by 4 bases and J by 4 bases. This CDR3 region has 14 residues. Turning to this clone: Its antigen is not identified.

Though probably carrying unrecorded immune exposures, donors were nominally healthy at sampling. The TCR comes from a middle-aged man in good health and CMV-seronegative. The chain employs TRBV27 and TRBJ2-7; 7 bases are a match to TRBD1. Sample: PBMCs. The CDR3 sequence: CASSSGQVMYEQYF. CDR3 coding DNA: TGTGCCAGCAGTTCAGGACAGGTCATGTACGAGCAGTACTTC.